The 25 T cell receptor beta chains reported below all come from one sample, sequenced in a study of response to subunit inactivated influenza vaccine. TCRdb re-called the RT-PCR reads through MiXCR, storing one row per CDR3 protein. The table includes just under 550,000 distinct CDR3 sequences, approximately 22% detected once. The data were also submitted as part of a second study, on T cells expressing NK-cell markers. That source notes: With UMIs, 5'RACE template switching was used to make TCR beta cDNA.

Sequenced material: CD4+ T cells sorted from PBMCs, taken 11 to 12 days after vaccination. The receptors come from a man in his fifties or sixties who received an inactivated influenza vaccine.

This clonotype has a handful of counts. V is TRBV20-1 and J is TRBJ2-1; TRBD2 is a possible D gene (6 bases). CDR1 is DFQATT and CDR2 is SNEGSKA in the germline V gene (reference sequence). V lost 6 bases to trimming and J lost 9 bases, with 18 bases between them. The CDR3 has 13 amino acids. CDR3 sequence reads: CSAQTGTDSEQFF. In DNA form, the CDR3 reads TGCAGTGCACAAACCGGGACTGATAGTGAGCAGTTCTTC.

The chain uses TRBV5-1 and TRBJ2-5; TRBD1 matches 8 bases. This CDR3 region has 15 residues. The V segment lost 4 bases and the J segment 5 bases; nucleotides outside the gene matches: 10. The V gene's germline CDR1 is SGHRS and CDR2 YFSETQ. The CDR3 is CASSTTTTGDETQYF. The DNA for the CDR3 is TGCGCCAGCAGCACAACAACGACAGGGGACGAGACCCAGTACTTC.

This clonotype was seen repeatedly, ten times or more. This chain uses TRBV14 with TRBJ2-4; 12 bases agree with TRBD1. Germline CDR1 is SGHDN and CDR2 is FVKESK. The junction had 4 bases not matched to a gene; V was cut back by 1 base and J by 9 bases. This CDR3 contains 15 residues. CDR3 in amino acids: CASSQAGTGGTIQYF. CDR3 in DNA: TGTGCCAGCAGCCAAGCGGGGACAGGGGGCACCATTCAGTACTTC.

The sample holds a few counts of this clonotype. This chain connects TRBV12-3 or TRBV12-4 to TRBJ2-7; D remains unclear. This CDR3 spans 16 amino acids. V was pared by 2 bases and J by 9 bases, with 23 bases between. The CDR3 loop is CASSLNRRHGQVAQYF. CDR3 DNA sequence: TGTGCCAGCAGTTTAAATAGAAGACACGGCCAAGTAGCGCAGTACTTC.

This sequence joins TRBV21-1 and TRBJ2-7; the D call in the table, TRBD2, was not verified against the DNA. TRBV21-1 is given as a pseudogene. The CDR3 is made up of 15 amino acids. CDR3 bases: TGTGCCAGCAGCCTACTAGCGGGAGGATCCCTGGAGCAGTACTTC. It translates to CASSLLAGGSLEQYF.

A few counts support this clonotype. The rearrangement links TRBV18 to TRBJ2-7; TRBD1 might be the D (5 bases). This CDR3 spans 14 amino acids. The germline V and J ends were trimmed by 1 base and 2 bases, with 9 bases remaining between them. Germline CDR1 KGHSH, CDR2 LQKENI. The CDR3 nucleotides are TGTGCCAGCTCACCACGGGGCTCGGCCTACGAGCAGTACTTC. It yields the protein CASSPRGSAYEQYF.

The J gene is TRBJ2-5, the V gene TRBV20-1, with 16 bases aligning to TRBD2. The CDR3 sequence is 19 residues long. Per germline, CDR1 DFQATT and CDR2 SNEGSKA (reference sequence). V trimming: 1 base; J trimming: 4 bases; junction bases outside the gene matches: 12. The CDR3 sequence: CSARVTPGLAGGLGETQYF. CDR3 sequence (DNA): TGCAGTGCTAGAGTAACCCCGGGACTAGCGGGGGGGCTGGGAGAGACCCAGTACTTC.

V gene TRBV20-1 combines with J gene TRBJ2-5, with 10 positions matching TRBD2. V dropped 6 bases and J dropped 3; count of bases not matched to a gene: 10. This CDR3 comprises 15 residues. The germline V gene has CDR1 DFQATT and CDR2 SNEGSKA (reference sequence). CDR3 DNA: TGCAGTGCCTCCCAGGGGACTAGCGCCAAAGAGACCCAGTACTTC. It encodes CSASQGTSAKETQYF.

V usage is TRBV20-1 and J usage is TRBJ2-7, with TRBD2 matching 10 bases. CDR1 and CDR2 (germline): DFQATT, SNEGSKA (reference sequence). The V segment lost 2 bases and the J segment 1 base; nucleotides outside the gene matches: 14. The CDR3 sequence is 18 residues long. Here the CDR3 DNA reads TGCAGTGCTAGAAGCGGCGGGAAACTAGCGGGGATTTCCTACGAGCAGTACTTC. This translates into CSARSGGKLAGISYEQYF.

The chain uses TRBV27 and TRBJ2-7; 9 nucleotides match TRBD1. This CDR3 is built from 13 residues. V trimming: 8 bases; J trimming: 5 bases; junction bases outside the gene matches: 7. Germline lookup yields CDR1 MNHEY and CDR2 SMNVEV (reference sequence). This chain's CDR3 is CASRDRVSHEQYF. As DNA, the CDR3 is TGTGCCAGCCGGGACAGGGTGTCCCACGAGCAGTACTTC.

This clonotype has just a few counts. This rearrangement joins TRBV28 to TRBJ2-3; 8 bases align to TRBD1. The CDR3 is 13 residues long. Trimming at V came to 8 bases and at J to 2 bases, leaving 3 bases not matched to a gene. Germline loops: CDR1 MDHEN, CDR2 SYDVKM. CDR3 sequence: CASHRGNTDTQYF. Written as DNA, the CDR3 is TGTGCCAGCCACAGGGGGAACACAGATACGCAGTATTTT.

The rearrangement uses TRBV5-1 and TRBJ2-7, with 7 nucleotides matching TRBD1. This CDR3 is built from 14 residues. Germline values: CDR1 SGHRS, CDR2 YFSETQ. The ends lost 4 bases at V and 5 bases at J; junction bases unmatched: 9. DNA of the CDR3: TGCGCCAGCAGCACCCGACAGGGTAGACACGAGCAGTACTTC. Translated: CASSTRQGRHEQYF. The whole variable domain, remainder taken from reference TRBV5-1 and TRBJ2-7, is KAGVTQTPRYLIKTRGQQVTLSCSPISGHRSVSWYQQTPGQGLQFLFEYFSETQRNKGNFPGRFSGRQFSNSRSEMNVSTLELGDSALYLCASSTRQGRHEQYFGPGTRLTVT.

The V call is TRBV10-3, the J call TRBJ2-5; 10 bases are shared with TRBD2. Germline assignment: CDR1 ENHRY and CDR2 SYGVKD. The J segment lost 5 bases and the V segment lost 6 bases, leaving 9 bases of the junction unmatched. CDR3 length equals 15 residues. CDR3 bases: TGTGCCATCAGATCAGCGGGGGGGCAGCAGGAGACCCAGTACTTC. Its protein is CAIRSAGGQQETQYF.

This clonotype turned up a few times. CDR3 region: CSVPGLAGGRTGELFF. The CDR3 DNA sequence: TGCAGCGTTCCGGGACTAGCGGGAGGACGGACCGGGGAGCTGTTTTTT. The chain uses TRBV29-1 and TRBJ2-2, with TRBD2 matching over 15 bases. Unmatched junction bases numbered 6, after V lost 5 bases and J lost 5 bases. This CDR3 has 16 amino acids. CDR1 and CDR2 from the germline V gene are SQVTM and ANQGSEA.

The rearrangement uses TRBV12-3 or TRBV12-4 and TRBJ2-2; TRBD1 matches 7 bases. The CDR3 sequence is 16 residues long. V was clipped by 4 bases and J by 3 bases; unmatched bases: 8. CDR3 sequence: CASSSQGGTYTGELFF. The CDR3 DNA sequence: TGTGCCAGCAGTTCGCAAGGGGGCACGTACACCGGGGAGCTGTTTTTT.

The chain combines TRBV25-1 with TRBJ2-2; tentatively, D is TRBD1 (6 bases). The CDR3 has 14 amino acids. Germline V gene lookup returns CDR1 MGHDK and CDR2 SYGVNS. The ends were cut back, 3 bases at V and 3 bases at J, with 8 bases in the middle. CDR3 region: CASSEDRHTGELFF. The CDR3 nucleotides read TGTGCCAGCAGTGAGGACAGACACACCGGGGAGCTGTTTTTT.

This chain's CDR3 is CASSYDRGLEQYF. Here the CDR3 DNA reads TGTGCCAGCAGTTACGACAGGGGGCTAGAGCAGTACTTC. The chain recombines TRBV12-3 or TRBV12-4 with TRBJ2-7, with 10 bases aligning to TRBD1. The CDR3 sequence is 13 residues long. J lost 7 bases, V lost 4 bases, and 4 bases had no gene match.

This clonotype was counted ten times or more. The chain uses TRBV10-3 and TRBJ2-7, with 10 nucleotides matching TRBD2. CDR1 and CDR2 from the germline V gene are ENHRY and SYGVKD. This CDR3 has 14 amino acids. Germline trimming cut 5 bases from V and 3 bases from J; bases unmatched to any gene: 4. The CDR3 sequence: CAISPSGGGYEQYF. The CDR3 bases are TGTGCCATCAGTCCTAGCGGGGGAGGCTACGAGCAGTACTTC.

This clonotype was seen a few times. This chain links TRBV10-3 with TRBJ2-3; possible D gene TRBD2, 6 bases. CDR3 length: 15 amino acids. Trimming removed 6 bases from V and 0 bases from J, with 13 bases in between. The germline V gene has CDR1 ENHRY and CDR2 SYGVKD. The CDR3 DNA reads TGTGCCATCAGGCCAGACGGGGGTAGCACAGATACGCAGTATTTT. Translating gives CAIRPDGGSTDTQYF.

This clonotype was counted ten times or more. The J gene is TRBJ1-3, the V gene TRBV29-1; D is undetermined. The germline CDR1 and CDR2 sequences are SQVTM and ANQGSEA. The CDR3 consists of 14 residues. Deletions cut 7 bases from V and 0 bases from J, with 13 bases between. CDR3 region: CSARTGSSGNTIYF. The CDR3 coding sequence is TGCAGCGCAAGGACCGGCTCCTCTGGAAACACCATATATTTT.

This chain joins TRBV12-3 or TRBV12-4 and TRBJ2-5; TRBD1 aligns across 8 bases. V trimming: 7 bases; J trimming: 5 bases; junction bases outside the gene matches: 9. The CDR3 is 14 amino acids. The CDR3 here is CASTPTGVMETQYF. CDR3 DNA: TGTGCCAGCACCCCGACAGGGGTAATGGAGACCCAGTACTTC.

The chain couples TRBV19 to TRBJ1-1; unclear D gene. V was clipped by 6 bases and J by 5 bases, with 13 bases between them. The CDR3 is 13 amino acids. The germline V gene encodes CDR1 LNHDA and CDR2 SQIVND (reference sequence). CDR3 sequence reads: CASRRGGYTEAFF. CDR3 coding DNA: TGTGCCAGTAGGCGGGGAGGGTATACTGAAGCTTTCTTT. The variable domain in full, with the rest retrieved from reference TRBV19 and TRBJ1-1, is DGGITQSPKYLFRKEGQNVTLSCEQNLNHDAMYWYRQDPGQGLRLIYYSQIVNDFQKGDIAEGYSVSREKKESFPLTVTSAQKNPTAFYLCASRRGGYTEAFFGQGTRLTVV.

This chain joins TRBV5-1 and TRBJ1-1; D perhaps matches TRBD1 (5 bases). The CDR3 consists of 15 residues. Looked up from germline, CDR1 is SGHRS and CDR2 is YFSETQ. Deletions cut 4 bases from V and 4 bases from J, with 17 bases between. CDR3 protein: CASSLRTGGSTEAFF. The CDR3 region has the DNA TGCGCCAGCAGCCTACGGACGGGGGGGAGCACTGAAGCTTTCTTT.

The CDR3 here is CSARVGGTLQFF. CDR3 bases: TGCAGTGCTAGAGTCGGCGGGACTCTGCAGTTCTTC. The rearrangement links TRBV20-1 to TRBJ2-1, with D possibly TRBD2 on 6 matching bases. Germline CDR1 and CDR2: DFQATT and SNEGSKA (reference sequence). V was clipped by 1 base and J by 12 bases, with 13 bases between them. The CDR3 extends over 12 amino acids.

This chain uses TRBV7-2 with TRBJ2-4, with 7 bases that match TRBD2. V gave up 3 bases and J gave up 9 bases; unmatched junction bases: 8. This CDR3 comprises 14 residues. The V gene's germline CDR1 is SGHTA and CDR2 FQGNSA. CDR3 nucleotides: TGTGCCAGCAGCTTCGGGACCGAGCGGGGCATTCAGTACTTC. It is translated as CASSFGTERGIQYF.